The next 20 T cell receptor beta chains were all read from a single sample in a study of T-cell reconstitution after alpha-beta-depleted transplantation in children. During its preparation, the TCRbeta library received unique molecular identifiers. Via MiXCR, TCRdb re-called the PCR reads, giving one row per CDR3 protein. Among 250,000 to 400,000 distinct CDR3 sequences listed, around 25% were seen once. The sample consisted of PBMCs, mostly from graft donor cells, taken 180 days after TCRalphabeta/CD19-depleted stem cell transplant. The receptor set was obtained from a male patient under 18 who had a stem cell transplant for acute lymphoblastic leukemia, so the T cells may come from the graft donor.

This clonotype came up a few times. The rearrangement uses TRBV13 and TRBJ1-5; D is perhaps TRBD1 (5 bases). Between the trimmed V and J ends, which lost 5 bases and 3 bases, there was a span of 17 bases. The CDR3 spans 16 residues. CDR1 PRHDT and CDR2 FYEKMQ come from the germline V gene (reference sequence). CDR3 amino acids: CASSTIRDRLNQPQHF. The CDR3 region has the DNA TGTGCCAGCAGCACAATCCGGGACCGGCTCAATCAGCCCCAGCATTTT.

The rearrangement joins TRBV4-1 to TRBJ1-3; TRBD1 aligns across 9 bases. The germline CDR1 and CDR2 sequences are MGHRA and YSYEKL. Trimming at V came to 2 bases and at J to 4 bases, leaving 9 bases not matched to a gene. This CDR3 comprises 17 residues. CDR3 region: CASSQLYGQGRGNTIYF. CDR3 in DNA: TGCGCCAGCAGCCAACTCTATGGACAGGGGAGAGGAAACACCATATATTTT.

The J gene is TRBJ2-1, the V gene TRBV4-1; D perhaps matches TRBD1 (7 bases). The CDR3 has 15 amino acids. Germline values: CDR1 MGHRA, CDR2 YSYEKL. With 2 bases removed from V and 6 bases from J, the gap between germline ends came to 14 bases. The CDR3 bases are TGCGCCAGCAGCCAACCAAGGGGGCGGGGCAATGAGCAGTTCTTC. Protein sequence: CASSQPRGRGNEQFF.

V gene TRBV18 combines with J gene TRBJ2-7; 11 nucleotides agree with TRBD1. Germline assignment: CDR1 KGHSH and CDR2 LQKENI. The V gene end was trimmed by 3 bases and the J gene end by 2 bases; junction bases not matched to a gene: 3. The length of the CDR3 is 15 residues. The CDR3 protein is CASSPGQGGPYEQYF. CDR3 sequence (DNA): TGTGCCAGCTCACCGGGACAGGGGGGACCCTACGAGCAGTACTTC.

This clonotype was seen more than once but under ten times. This sequence joins TRBV14 and TRBJ2-5; weak D call: TRBD2 (6 bases). The CDR3 sequence is 18 residues long. Germline CDR1 reads SGHDN; CDR2 reads FVKESK. Trimming removed 0 bases at V and 4 bases at J, with 21 bases between. CDR3 sequence: CASSQDWRLGWTSETQYF. In DNA form, the CDR3 reads TGTGCCAGCAGCCAAGATTGGCGACTAGGTTGGACGTCAGAGACCCAGTACTTC.

This clonotype was found a few times. The rearrangement links TRBV4-1 to TRBJ2-7; TRBD2 might be the D (6 bases). V dropped 1 base and J dropped 3 bases, with 13 bases sitting between them. Germline V gene lookup returns CDR1 MGHRA and CDR2 YSYEKL. This CDR3 contains 15 residues. CDR3 nucleotides: TGCGCCAGCAGCCAAGGACCGGGGGTGAACTACGAGCAGTACTTC. Translation gives CASSQGPGVNYEQYF.

This clonotype was observed a few times. With a much larger clone just one base away, this may be a read error. CDR3 in amino acids: CASSHGETQYF. CDR3 DNA sequence: TGCGCCAGCAGCCACGGGGAGACCCAGTACTTC. The chain links TRBV5-1 to TRBJ2-5, with D unclear. Looked up from germline, CDR1 is SGHRS and CDR2 is YFSETQ. This CDR3 comprises 11 residues. V lost 4 bases to trimming and J lost 5 bases, with 6 bases between them.

This clonotype has just one count. The chain uses TRBV23-1 and TRBJ2-2; D uncertain. TRBV23-1 carries the ORF label, with uncertain function. Trimming removed 0 bases from V and 6 bases from J, with 14 bases in between. The CDR3 covers 16 residues. The CDR3 DNA sequence: TGCGCCAGCAGTCAATCTTCCAGGTCTGAGGCCGGGGAGCTGTTTTTT. Translating it yields CASSQSSRSEAGELFF.

This clonotype was detected a few times. The genes are TRBV6-5 and TRBJ1-2, with a tentative D call TRBD1 (6 bases). From germline, CDR1 is MNHEY and CDR2 SVGAGI. V was pared by 4 bases and J by 2 bases, with 8 bases between. The CDR3 spans 13 residues. Written as DNA, the CDR3 is TGTGCCAGCAGTTCGACAGGAAACTATGGCTACACCTTC. This codes for CASSSTGNYGYTF.

The chain has TRBV5-1 and TRBJ2-7; unclear D gene. V lost 2 bases, J lost 4 bases, and 7 bases lay in between. CDR1 SGHRS and CDR2 YFSETQ come from the germline V gene. This CDR3 contains 12 residues. Here the CDR3 DNA reads TGCGCCAGCAGCTTCCTAGGGTACGAGCAGTACTTC. Its protein product is CASSFLGYEQYF.

V usage is TRBV5-1 and J usage is TRBJ2-3; unclear D gene. With 3 bases removed from V and 6 bases from J, the gap between germline ends came to 11 bases. This CDR3 comprises 13 residues. Germline values: CDR1 SGHRS, CDR2 YFSETQ. The CDR3 reads CASSWGTRDTQYF. CDR3 sequence (DNA): TGCGCCAGCAGCTGGGGTACAAGGGATACGCAGTATTTT.

The chain has TRBV6-1 and TRBJ2-2; no clear D gene. With 9 bases removed from V and 3 bases from J, the gap between germline ends came to 8 bases. The V gene's germline CDR1 is MNHNS and CDR2 SASEGT. This CDR3 region has 12 residues. In DNA form, the CDR3 reads TGTGCCAGTAGGATATACACCGGGGAGCTGTTTTTT. Protein product: CASRIYTGELFF.

V and J are TRBV27 and TRBJ2-2; D unresolved. CDR3 length: 15 amino acids. In germline, CDR1 is MNHEY, CDR2 SMNVEV (reference sequence). The ends were cut back, 2 bases at V and 4 bases at J, with 11 bases in the middle. The CDR3 is CASSLALVSTGELFF. For the CDR3, the DNA is TGTGCCAGCAGTTTAGCTCTAGTGAGCACCGGGGAGCTGTTTTTT.

A remark on this clonotype: One end of the junction varies from germline; a read error may be responsible. The rearrangement uses TRBV24-1 and TRBJ2-7; TRBD1 matches at 8 bases. The CDR3 loop spans 13 amino acids. Germline V gene sequence: CDR1 KGHDR, CDR2 SFDVKD. CDR3 nucleotide sequence: TGTGCCTCCAGTGATTTGCAGGGGGCCGGGCAGTACTTC. This sequence encodes CASSDLQGAGQYF.

The chain carries TRBV7-9 and TRBJ2-1; 7 bases match TRBD1. CDR3 length equals 16 residues. Germline V lookup: CDR1 SEHNR, CDR2 FQNEAQ (reference sequence). Germline trimming cut 5 bases from V and 6 bases from J; bases unmatched to any gene: 13. The CDR3 DNA sequence: TGTGCCAGCAGCACGATCCAGGGGGAACCTACCAATGAGCAGTTCTTC. Protein: CASSTIQGEPTNEQFF. Full variable domain (remainder filled in from reference TRBV7-9 and TRBJ2-1): DTGVSQNPRHKITKRGQNVTFRCDPISEHNRLYWYRQTLGQGPEFLTYFQNEAQLEKSRLLSDRFSAERPKGSFSTLEIQRTEQGDSAMYLCASSTIQGEPTNEQFFGPGTRLTVL.

The genes are TRBV19 and TRBJ2-6; D not resolved. Germline lookup yields CDR1 LNHDA and CDR2 SQIVND (reference sequence). The CDR3 has 16 amino acids. Trimming cost V 7 bases and J 3 bases, with 16 bases left between them. The DNA of the CDR3 is TGTGCCAGTACCCCATGGTCAGGAAATGGGGCCAACGTCCTGACTTTC. Encoded protein: CASTPWSGNGANVLTF.

This clonotype was seen ten or more times. The chain recombines TRBV11-2 with TRBJ2-7; 9 nucleotides line up with TRBD2. Trimming removed 2 bases from V and 2 bases from J; junction bases left unmatched: 7. This CDR3 spans 16 amino acids. CDR1 and CDR2 (germline): SGHAT, FQNNGV. CDR3 bases: TGTGCCAGCAGCTTAAATACAGCGGGGGGAACCTACGAGCAGTACTTC. It encodes CASSLNTAGGTYEQYF.

Of note for this clonotype: Germline is not matched at one junction end, which may reflect a read error. V gene TRBV3-1 combines with J gene TRBJ2-5, with D unresolved. Germline-derived CDR1 and CDR2 are LGHDT and YNNKEL (reference sequence). This CDR3 is 16 amino acids long. This chain's CDR3 is CASSQGTYIVRETRYF. Written as DNA, the CDR3 is TGTGCCAGCAGCCAAGGGACGTACATTGTACGAGAGACCCGGTACTTC.

The chain links TRBV7-9 to TRBJ2-5; 11 nucleotides agree with TRBD2. The germline V gene has CDR1 SEHNR and CDR2 FQNEAQ (reference sequence). The length of the CDR3 is 15 residues. J gave up 0 bases and V 5 bases, and 2 bases lay outside the gene matches. The CDR3 loop reads CASSQGLADQETQYF. CDR3 DNA: TGTGCCAGCAGCCAGGGACTAGCGGACCAAGAGACCCAGTACTTC.

This clonotype was detected a few times. The chain carries TRBV6-1 and TRBJ2-7, with 13 bases identical to TRBD2. The ends lost 5 bases at V and 3 bases at J; junction bases unmatched: 10. The CDR3 totals 17 residues. Germline CDR1 and CDR2: MNHNS and SASEGT. CDR3 region: CASSHASGTSGDYEQYF. The DNA for the CDR3 is TGTGCCAGCAGTCATGCCTCGGGGACTAGCGGGGACTACGAGCAGTACTTC.